One sample yielded the 27 T cell receptor beta chains listed below, sequenced in a study of PD-1 blockade in classical Hodgkin lymphoma. Time point denoted: cycle 4 day 1 (C4D1), after less than 7 weeks of nivolumab. Relapse was seen in all patients after autologous stem cell transplantation, and brentuximab vedotin exposure was variable. Generated by immunoSEQ multiplex PCR, the TCRdb table keeps only in-frame clones and is missing some. In the table there are approximately 110,000 clones, roughly 87% of which are singletons. Sequencing was performed on peripheral blood mononuclear cells (PBMCs), taken before the fourth cycle of nivolumab. The receptors come from a human donor with classical Hodgkin lymphoma.

At least ten counts were recorded for this clone. This chain uses TRBV5-4 with TRBJ1-1; D is possibly TRBD1 (5 bases). CDR1 is SGHNT and CDR2 is YYREEE in the germline V gene (reference sequence). This CDR3 has 15 amino acids. The V end was cut by 4 bases, the J end by 6 bases, with 19 bases between. CDR3 loop: CASSPSRGPGAEAFF. Here the CDR3 DNA reads TGTGCCAGCAGCCCCTCGCGGGGCCCTGGTGCTGAAGCTTTCTTT.

This chain joins TRBV13 and TRBJ1-3; D gene unclear. V dropped 0 bases and J dropped 4 bases, with 10 bases sitting between them. The CDR3 runs 15 residues. Germline V CDR1 and CDR2: PRHDT, FYEKMQ (reference sequence). The CDR3 loop is CASSLGLGGGNTIYF. DNA for the CDR3: TGTGCCAGCAGCTTAGGACTAGGTGGAGGAAACACCATATATTTT.

This chain joins TRBV30 and TRBJ1-2, with a possible D match to TRBD1 (5 bases). CDR3 length: 11 amino acids. V was pared by 3 bases and J by 7 bases, with 9 bases between. The germline gives CDR1 GTSNPN, CDR2 SVGIG (reference sequence). CDR3 region: CAWRRGSGYTF. As DNA, the CDR3 is TGTGCCTGGAGAAGGGGATCTGGCTACACCTTC.

This sequence joins TRBV19 and TRBJ1-3; D unclear. V dropped 5 bases and J dropped 0 bases, with 5 bases sitting between them. The V gene's germline CDR1 is LNHDA and CDR2 SQIVND (reference sequence). There are 13 residues in the CDR3. In DNA, the CDR3 is TGTGCCAGTAGTTTCCTCTCTGGAAACACCATATATTTT. Encoded protein: CASSFLSGNTIYF.

This chain links TRBV9 with TRBJ2-1, with a possible D match to TRBD2 (5 bases). CDR1 SGDLS and CDR2 YYNGEE come from the germline V gene. V was cut by 5 bases and J by 3 bases, with 12 bases left in between. This CDR3 has 14 amino acids. Here the CDR3 reads CASSSERNYNEQFF. DNA for the CDR3: TGTGCCAGCAGTAGCGAGAGAAACTACAATGAGCAGTTCTTC.

The V call is TRBV29-1, the J call TRBJ1-2, with D uncertain. CDR3 size: 13 residues. V was shortened by 3 bases and J by 6 bases, with 14 bases between the two germline ends. Germline lookup yields CDR1 SQVTM and CDR2 ANQGSEA. CDR3 loop: CSVENLSRDGYTF. CDR3 nucleotides: TGCAGCGTTGAGAACCTCTCGCGGGATGGCTACACCTTC. Full variable domain (outside the CDR3, taken from reference TRBV29-1 and TRBJ1-2): SAVISQKPSRDICQRGTSLTIQCQVDSQVTMMFWYRQQPGQSLTLIATANQGSEATYESGFVIDKFPISRPNLTFSTLTVSNMSPEDSSIYLCSVENLSRDGYTFGSGTRLTVV.

This clone has just a few counts. The gene calls are TRBV7-6 and TRBJ1-1, with a weak D call TRBD1 (6 bases). Germline V CDR1 and CDR2: SGHVS, FNYEAQ. The CDR3 covers 14 residues. Trimming stripped 5 bases from V and 5 bases from J, with 15 bases between. Here the CDR3 DNA reads TGTGCCAGCAGCCGAATGACAGGACGAACTGAAGCTTTCTTT. This encodes CASSRMTGRTEAFF.

V is TRBV29-1 and J is TRBJ2-1; the D is unclear. V was shortened by 3 bases and J by 3 bases, with 12 bases between the two germline ends. The CDR3 is made up of 14 amino acids. Germline loops: CDR1 SQVTM, CDR2 ANQGSEA. In DNA form, the CDR3 reads TGCAGCGTTGAGGAGCGCCTATTCTACAATGAGCAGTTCTTC. Translating it yields CSVEERLFYNEQFF.

This clone was found a few times. This chain connects TRBV2 to TRBJ1-2; unclear D gene. The germline CDR1 and CDR2 sequences are SNHLY and FYNNEI. Trimming shortened V by 11 bases and J by 6 bases, and 13 bases separated the two germline ends. The CDR3 runs to 11 residues. The CDR3 DNA is TGTGCCTCCGGGGTCGTTCATGGCTACACCTTC. Its protein product is CASGVVHGYTF.

The rearrangement joins TRBV30 to TRBJ1-4; perhaps TRBD1 as D (6 bases). Trimming cost V 4 bases and J 4 bases, with 7 bases left between them. This CDR3 is 12 amino acids long. Germline V gives CDR1 GTSNPN, CDR2 SVGIG (reference sequence). In DNA form, the CDR3 reads TGTGCCTGGAAACAGGGTAATGAAAAACTGTTTTTT. The encoded protein is CAWKQGNEKLFF.

The V and J genes are TRBV11-2 and TRBJ2-7; the match to TRBD1 covers 7 bases. CDR3 size: 15 residues. V lost 6 bases to trimming and J lost 3 bases; unmatched junction nucleotides: 11. Germline CDR1 reads SGHAT; CDR2 reads FQNNGV. The CDR3 DNA reads as TGTGCCAGCAGGAGACCGGGACAGAAAGACTACGAGCAGTACTTC. It specifies CASRRPGQKDYEQYF.

The chain combines TRBV28 with TRBJ1-2; D might be TRBD1 (5 bases). V was cut by 3 bases and J by 3 bases, with 11 bases left in between. Germline CDR1 MDHEN, CDR2 SYDVKM. This CDR3 comprises 14 residues. The chain's CDR3 is CASSFGHAYYGYTF. DNA of the CDR3: TGTGCCAGCAGTTTCGGACATGCCTACTATGGCTACACCTTC.

V gene TRBV5-5 combines with J gene TRBJ1-1; D is unresolved. Trimming took off 6 bases at V and 6 bases at J, with 12 bases between the two ends. The CDR3 contains 12 residues. Per the germline V gene, CDR1 is SGHKS and CDR2 is YYEKEE (reference sequence). The CDR3 region is CASTITGPEAFF. CDR3 in DNA: TGTGCCAGCACCATAACCGGCCCTGAAGCTTTCTTT.

V is TRBV5-1 and J is TRBJ2-5, with D uncertain. V was clipped by 6 bases and J by 1 base, with 16 bases between them. CDR1 and CDR2 (germline): SGHRS, YFSETQ. CDR3 size: 15 residues. The CDR3, as DNA: TGCGCCAGCAAAGCTTGGTTAACTACCCAAGAGACCCAGTACTTC. The encoded protein is CASKAWLTTQETQYF.

This rearrangement joins TRBV6-5 to TRBJ1-4; 7 positions agree with TRBD1. This CDR3 spans 14 amino acids. Trimming cost V 6 bases and J 4 bases; bases outside gene matches: 5. Germline V CDR1 and CDR2: MNHEY, SVGAGI. This CDR3 reads CASSPGQFNEKLFF. Here the CDR3 DNA reads TGTGCCAGCAGCCCGGGACAGTTTAATGAAAAACTGTTTTTT.

This chain joins TRBV5-1 and TRBJ2-7, with TRBD1 matching over 9 bases. Germline CDR1 and CDR2: SGHRS and YFSETQ. Trimming removed 0 bases from V and 4 bases from J; junction bases left unmatched: 5. CDR3 length: 15 residues. CDR3 protein: CASSLDGTGKYEQYF. CDR3 DNA: TGCGCCAGCAGCTTGGACGGGACAGGGAAGTACGAGCAGTACTTC.

This rearrangement joins TRBV13 to TRBJ2-1; 11 nucleotides align to TRBD2. The CDR3 sequence is 17 residues long. V shed 1 base, J shed 3 bases, and the junction held 5 bases outside the gene matches. CDR1 is PRHDT and CDR2 is FYEKMQ in the germline V gene (reference sequence). The CDR3 loop is CASSLAVAGGNYNEQFF. The CDR3 DNA reads TGTGCCAGCAGCTTAGCCGTAGCGGGAGGGAACTACAATGAGCAGTTCTTC.

The chain employs TRBV10-3 and TRBJ2-7; 9 nucleotides line up with TRBD1. The CDR3 runs to 15 residues. After removal of 5 bases from V and 0 bases from J, the junction contained 5 bases not matched to a gene. CDR1 and CDR2 from the germline V gene are ENHRY and SYGVKD. The DNA for the CDR3 is TGTGCCATCAGTACCGGGACAGGGTACTCCTACGAGCAGTACTTC. It codes for CAISTGTGYSYEQYF.

This clone was detected once. The chain uses TRBV30 and TRBJ1-2; no clear D. Germline CDR1 reads GTSNPN; CDR2 reads SVGIG (reference sequence). V dropped 5 bases and J dropped 4 bases, with 14 bases sitting between them. There are 13 residues in the CDR3. CDR3 loop: CAWSPPPAYGYTF. The CDR3 DNA is TGTGCCTGGTCACCCCCGCCGGCCTATGGCTACACCTTC.

The V and J genes are TRBV19 and TRBJ2-1; 9 bases are a match to TRBD1. The CDR3 runs to 15 residues. Trimming took 10 bases from V and 3 from J; bases not matched to a gene: 10. Germline CDR1 is LNHDA and CDR2 is SQIVND (reference sequence). The CDR3 reads CATQTVDRGYNEQFF. The CDR3 DNA is TGTGCCACTCAGACGGTGGACAGGGGCTACAATGAGCAGTTCTTC.

This sequence joins TRBV19 and TRBJ1-1, with TRBD1 as a possible D gene (6 bases). The V gene lost 11 bases and the J gene lost 1 base, with 20 bases spanning the gap. This CDR3 comprises 15 residues. The germline V gene has CDR1 LNHDA and CDR2 SQIVND (reference sequence). This chain's CDR3 is CASSGGLGRNTEAFF. CDR3 sequence (DNA): TGTGCCTCCAGCGGGGGGCTTGGAAGGAACACTGAAGCTTTCTTT.

The J gene is TRBJ1-1, the V gene TRBV10-3; 7 bases are shared with TRBD1. The junction had 6 bases not matched to a gene; V was cut back by 10 bases and J by 4 bases. The CDR3 is 12 residues long. Germline V gives CDR1 ENHRY, CDR2 SYGVKD. As DNA, the CDR3 is TGTGCCACAGGGGGGTCGGGCACTGAAGCTTTCTTT. Its protein product is CATGGSGTEAFF.

As to this clone: Other DNA sequences of this sample code for an identical CDR3. The V call is TRBV18, the J call TRBJ2-3; either TRBD1 or TRBD2 may fit D (5 bases each). Trimming took off 2 bases at V and 6 bases at J, with 6 bases between the two ends. CDR3 size: 12 residues. Germline CDR1 KGHSH, CDR2 LQKENI. CDR3 in amino acids: CASSPGTDTQYF. The CDR3 DNA reads TGTGCCAGCTCACCAGGGACCGATACGCAGTATTTT.

This rearrangement joins TRBV2 to TRBJ2-3, with TRBD1 identical over 11 bases. J lost 0 bases, V lost 3 bases, and 8 bases had no gene match. The length of the CDR3 is 18 residues. CDR1 SNHLY and CDR2 FYNNEI come from the germline V gene. The CDR3 spells CASSDGQGAWTSTDTQYF. The DNA for the CDR3 is TGTGCCAGCAGTGACGGACAGGGGGCCTGGACTAGCACAGATACGCAGTATTTT.

The chain uses TRBV6-1 and TRBJ1-1, with 8 nucleotides matching TRBD1. The CDR3 extends over 13 amino acids. Trimming took 6 bases from V and 6 from J; bases not matched to a gene: 6. Per germline, CDR1 MNHNS and CDR2 SASEGT. The DNA for the CDR3 is TGTGCCAGCAGCGGACAGGGTGAGTCTGAAGCTTTCTTT. Residues: CASSGQGESEAFF.

This chain joins TRBV18 and TRBJ1-2; maybe TRBD1 (5 bases). Germline CDR1 and CDR2: KGHSH and LQKENI. CDR3 length: 13 amino acids. Trimming took off 6 bases at V and 8 bases at J, with 16 bases between the two ends. The CDR3 protein is CASSLRDLRGYTF. The CDR3 bases are TGTGCCAGCTCTCTCAGGGATCTCCGGGGCTACACCTTC.

V and J are TRBV11-3 and TRBJ2-2, with 14 bases that match TRBD2. Trimming took 6 bases from V and 1 from J; bases not matched to a gene: 7. There are 18 residues in the CDR3. Germline V gives CDR1 SGHNT, CDR2 YENEEA. CDR3 sequence reads: CASSSGTSGRLNTGELFF. Written as DNA, the CDR3 is TGTGCCAGCAGTTCCGGGACTAGCGGGAGACTGAACACCGGGGAGCTGTTTTTT.